This T cell receptor (beta chain) was observed in a study of blood T cell repertoires in COVID-19 (TCRdb year 2020). About the study as a whole: Collaborator samples came from the United States, Italy and Spain and covered acute and convalescent phases of COVID-19. The material from the prospective study consisted of cDNA or gDNA derived from T cells, B-cell-depleted T cells, or PBMCs. Subjects who had been exposed to COVID-19, were actively infected with it, or had recovered from it provided the deeply sampled blood TCRbeta repertoires that made up the dataset. The repertoires were made available in a free public database intended to serve as a resource for research on the immune response to SARS-CoV-2. The samples were drawn from two sources: the first 160 participants of the ongoing ImmuneRACE study, and 1,254 subjects contributed by 6 global collaborators. A de-identified subject ID, COVID-19 status, age in years and sex were almost always included in the sample metadata. Where HLA class I and class II types were available, the types were taken from metadata supplied by the sample provider, not from assay-based typing. Results the study describes overall, beyond this receptor: The quantity of clinical and demographic metadata differed by source and by participant and was supplied without curation.

Participants in the prospective study were enrolled through a virtual design, were aged about 18 to 90 years, and lived in approximately 25 United States geographic areas. In the prospective study, cohorts were assigned on the basis of participant-reported clinical history obtained from a screening survey and a study questionnaire. Recovered participants in ImmuneRACE Cohort 3 were defined as having two consecutive negative NP/OP PCR tests, clearance from a healthcare professional, or resolution of symptoms. Each participant in the prospective study had whole blood, serum and a nasopharyngeal or oropharyngeal swab collected by mobile phlebotomists. Participants in the prospective study had the option to provide additional blood draws and questionnaires over a roughly 2-month period. Before DNA extraction, blood samples from the prospective study were shipped at room temperature or frozen. The germline V gene (reference sequence) sets CDR1 to LNHDA and CDR2 to SQIVND. After removal of 5 bases from V and 0 bases from J, the junction retains 7 bases not matched to a gene. The CDR3, cysteine through phenylalanine, is 18 amino acids long. Only CDR3 DNA remains: 54 bases, in frame from the first base.

TCRbeta CDR3 regions were amplified from genomic DNA by means of the immunoSEQ Assay, a bias-controlled multiplex PCR. The source study handled its data this way. The number of nucleated cells in each sample was estimated by amplification of reference gene primers within the assay. To quantify the absolute abundance of each unique TCRbeta CDR3 rearrangement, sequence reads were collapsed and filtered. For each sample, productive Simpson clonality was calculated as the square root of Simpson's diversity index across productive rearrangements. TCRdb took this table from immuneACCESS and kept in-frame rearrangements with V and J called. Such tables lack part of the clones; where checked against another copy, unresolved V genes explain under half of the gap, and the rest is unexplained. The V and J calls and the clone size are those of that table, but D and trimming were determined from the DNA. For this sample the table gives 250,000 or so clones, of which about 80% were detected only once. 3.4% of the sample is taken by the ten largest.

With regard to this clone: Its antigen has not been determined. No base qualities exist here, and no much larger clone lies one base off it.

The V and J segments used are TRBV19 and TRBJ2-3; 14 bases in between match TRBD2. The receptor was isolated from a man aged 50-59 years who had recovered from COVID-19. Sequenced material: PBMCs or T cells enriched from blood (not recorded which). The nucleotides are TGTGCCAGTAGTCGACGACTAGCGGGAGGGGGAAGCACAGATACGCAGTATTTT. Its translation reads: CASSRRLAGGGSTDTQYF.